This TCR beta chain was observed in a study of cytomegalovirus exposure and HLA in healthy donors. The study ran its PCR with 60 Vbeta and 13 Jbeta primers. Data came from immunoSEQ multiplex PCR; TCRdb stores just in-frame clones and leaves some out. The data contain tens of thousands of clones, over 60% of them singletons. The CDR3 has 14 amino acids. Trimming cost V 1 base and J 1 base, with 8 bases left between them. Germline assignment: CDR1 SGHAT and CDR2 FQNNGV. The specimen sequenced was PBMCs. This clonotype was sampled from a male donor in good health and CMV-seropositive. The genes are TRBV11-2 and TRBJ2-7; maybe TRBD2 (5 bases). The CDR3 is CASSLGGNSYEQYF. The CDR3 DNA reads as TGTGCCAGCAGCTTAGGAGGGAATTCCTACGAGCAGTACTTC.